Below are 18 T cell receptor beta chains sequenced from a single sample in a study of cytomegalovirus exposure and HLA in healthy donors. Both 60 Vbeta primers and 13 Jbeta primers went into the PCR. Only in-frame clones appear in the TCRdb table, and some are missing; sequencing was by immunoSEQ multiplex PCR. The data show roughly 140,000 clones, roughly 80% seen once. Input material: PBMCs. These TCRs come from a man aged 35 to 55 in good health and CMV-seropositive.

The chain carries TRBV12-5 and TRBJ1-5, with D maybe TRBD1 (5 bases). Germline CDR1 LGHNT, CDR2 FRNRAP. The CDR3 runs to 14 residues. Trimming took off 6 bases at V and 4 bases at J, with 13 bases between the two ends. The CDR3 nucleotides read TGTGCTAGTGGGCGGGGGACTGGGAATCAGCCCCAGCATTTT. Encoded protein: CASGRGTGNQPQHF. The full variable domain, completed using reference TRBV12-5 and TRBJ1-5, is DARVTQTPRHKVTEMGQEVTMRCQPILGHNTVFWYRQTMMQGLELLAYFRNRAPLDDSGMPKDRFSAEMPDATLATLKIQPSEPRDSAVYFCASGRGTGNQPQHFGDGTRLSIL.

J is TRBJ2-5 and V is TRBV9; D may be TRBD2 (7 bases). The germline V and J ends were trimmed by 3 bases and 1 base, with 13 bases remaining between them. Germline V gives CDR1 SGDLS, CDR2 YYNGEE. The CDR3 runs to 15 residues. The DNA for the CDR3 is TGTGCCAGCAGCGCCCGCGGGGGCCCCCAAGAGACCCAGTACTTC. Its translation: CASSARGGPQETQYF.

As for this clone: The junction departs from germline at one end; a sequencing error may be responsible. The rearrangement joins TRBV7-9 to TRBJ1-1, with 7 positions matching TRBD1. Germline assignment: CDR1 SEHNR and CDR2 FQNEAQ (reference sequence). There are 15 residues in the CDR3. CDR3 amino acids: CSSSLAPAGGTEAFF. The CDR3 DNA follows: TGTTCCAGCAGCTTAGCGCCGGCAGGGGGCACTGAAGCTTTCTTT. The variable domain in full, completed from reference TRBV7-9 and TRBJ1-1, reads DTGVSQNPRHKITKRGQNVTFRCDPISEHNRLYWYRQTLGQGPEFLTYFQNEAQLEKSRLLSDRFSAERPKGSFSTLEIQRTEQGDSAMYLCSSSLAPAGGTEAFFGQGTRLTVV.

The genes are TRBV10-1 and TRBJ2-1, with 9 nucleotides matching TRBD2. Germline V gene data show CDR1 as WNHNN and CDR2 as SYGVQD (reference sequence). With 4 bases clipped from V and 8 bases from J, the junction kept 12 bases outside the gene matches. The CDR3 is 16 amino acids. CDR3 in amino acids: CASSGSREGNRDEQFF. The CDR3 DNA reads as TGCGCCAGCAGTGGGTCGCGGGAGGGAAATCGCGATGAGCAGTTCTTC.

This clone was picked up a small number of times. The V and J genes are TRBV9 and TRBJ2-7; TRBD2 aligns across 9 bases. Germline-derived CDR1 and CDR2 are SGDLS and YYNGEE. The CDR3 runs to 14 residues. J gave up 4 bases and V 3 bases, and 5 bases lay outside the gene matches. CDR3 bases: TGTGCCAGCAGCGCGGGACTAGCCGGGTACGAGCAGTACTTC. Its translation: CASSAGLAGYEQYF.

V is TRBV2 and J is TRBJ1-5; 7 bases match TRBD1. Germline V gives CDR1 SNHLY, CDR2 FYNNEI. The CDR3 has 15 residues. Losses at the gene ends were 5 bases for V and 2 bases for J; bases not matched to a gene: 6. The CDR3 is CASSQGQVGNQPQHF. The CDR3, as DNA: TGTGCCAGCAGTCAAGGACAGGTTGGCAATCAGCCCCAGCATTTT.

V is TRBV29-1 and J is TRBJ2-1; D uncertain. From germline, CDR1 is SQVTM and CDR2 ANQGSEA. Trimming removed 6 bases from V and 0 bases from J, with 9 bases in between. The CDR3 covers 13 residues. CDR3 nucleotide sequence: TGCAGCGTCGCGAAAAGCTCCTACAATGAGCAGTTCTTC. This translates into CSVAKSSYNEQFF.

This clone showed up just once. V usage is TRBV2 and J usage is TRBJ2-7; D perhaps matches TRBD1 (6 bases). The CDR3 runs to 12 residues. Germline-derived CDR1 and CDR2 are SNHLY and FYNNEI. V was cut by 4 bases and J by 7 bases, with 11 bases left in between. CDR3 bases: TGTGCCAGCAGTGGGACAGCTGGGGAGCAGTACTTC. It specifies CASSGTAGEQYF.

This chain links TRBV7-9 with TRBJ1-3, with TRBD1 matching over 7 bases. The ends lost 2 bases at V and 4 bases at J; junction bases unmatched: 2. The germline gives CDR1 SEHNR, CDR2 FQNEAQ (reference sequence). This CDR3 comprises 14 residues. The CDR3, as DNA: TGTGCCAGCAGCTTACCAGGGGGAGGAAACACCATATATTTT. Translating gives CASSLPGGGNTIYF.

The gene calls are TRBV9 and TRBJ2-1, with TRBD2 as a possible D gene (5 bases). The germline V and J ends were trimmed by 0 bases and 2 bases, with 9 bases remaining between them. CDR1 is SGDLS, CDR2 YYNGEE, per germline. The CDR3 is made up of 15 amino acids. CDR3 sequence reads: CASSVVGSPYNEQFF. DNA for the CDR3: TGTGCCAGCAGCGTAGTAGGGAGCCCCTACAATGAGCAGTTCTTC. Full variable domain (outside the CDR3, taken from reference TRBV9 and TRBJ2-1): DSGVTQTPKHLITATGQRVTLRCSPRSGDLSVYWYQQSLDQGLQFLIQYYNGEERAKGNILERFSAQQFPDLHSELNLSSLELGDSALYFCASSVVGSPYNEQFFGPGTRLTVL.

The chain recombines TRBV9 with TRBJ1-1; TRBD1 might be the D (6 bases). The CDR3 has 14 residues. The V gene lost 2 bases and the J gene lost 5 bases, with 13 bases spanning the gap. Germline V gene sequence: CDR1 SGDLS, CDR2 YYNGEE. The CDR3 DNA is TGTGCCAGCAGCGTCAGACAGGTGGGGACTGAAGCTTTCTTT. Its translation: CASSVRQVGTEAFF.

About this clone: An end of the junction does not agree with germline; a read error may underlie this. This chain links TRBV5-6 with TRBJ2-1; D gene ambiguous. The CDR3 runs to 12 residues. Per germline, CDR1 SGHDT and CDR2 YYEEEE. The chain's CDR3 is CASSLPPGERLF. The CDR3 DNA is TGTGCCAGCAGCCTTCCCCCGGGTGAAAGACTCTTC.

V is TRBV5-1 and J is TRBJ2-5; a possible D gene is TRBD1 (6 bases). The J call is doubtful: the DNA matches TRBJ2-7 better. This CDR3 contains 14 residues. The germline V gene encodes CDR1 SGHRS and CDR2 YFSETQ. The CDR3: CASSLEQGPYEQYF. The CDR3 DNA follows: TGCGCCAGCAGCTTGGAACAGGGTCCCTACGAGCAGTACTTC.

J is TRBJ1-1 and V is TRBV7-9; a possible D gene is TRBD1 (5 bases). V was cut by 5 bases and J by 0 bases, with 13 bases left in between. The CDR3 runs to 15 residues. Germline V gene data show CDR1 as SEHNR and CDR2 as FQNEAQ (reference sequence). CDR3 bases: TGTGCCAGCAGCCGAAGGGGATTCATGAACACTGAAGCTTTCTTT. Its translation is CASSRRGFMNTEAFF.

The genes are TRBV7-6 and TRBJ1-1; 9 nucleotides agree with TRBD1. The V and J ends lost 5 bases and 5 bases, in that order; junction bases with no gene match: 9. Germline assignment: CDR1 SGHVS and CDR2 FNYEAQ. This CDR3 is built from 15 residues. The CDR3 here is CASSAFRDRDTEAFF. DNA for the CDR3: TGTGCCAGCAGCGCCTTCCGGGACAGGGATACTGAAGCTTTCTTT.

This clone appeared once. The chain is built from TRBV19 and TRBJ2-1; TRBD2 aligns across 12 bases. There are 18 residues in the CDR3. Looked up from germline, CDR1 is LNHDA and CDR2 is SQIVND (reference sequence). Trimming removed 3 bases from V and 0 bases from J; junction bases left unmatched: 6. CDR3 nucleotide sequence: TGTGCCAGTAGTATGCGACTAGCGGGAGCTAGCTCCTACAATGAGCAGTTCTTC. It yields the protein CASSMRLAGASSYNEQFF.

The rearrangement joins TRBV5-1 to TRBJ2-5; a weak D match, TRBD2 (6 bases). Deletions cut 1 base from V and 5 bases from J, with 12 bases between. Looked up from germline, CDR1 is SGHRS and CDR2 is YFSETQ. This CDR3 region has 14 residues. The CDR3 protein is CASSLYGSRETQYF. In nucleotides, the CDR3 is TGCGCCAGCAGCTTGTACGGGAGTAGGGAGACCCAGTACTTC. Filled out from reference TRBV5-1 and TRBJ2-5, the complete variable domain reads KAGVTQTPRYLIKTRGQQVTLSCSPISGHRSVSWYQQTPGQGLQFLFEYFSETQRNKGNFPGRFSGRQFSNSRSEMNVSTLELGDSALYLCASSLYGSRETQYFGPGTRLLVL.

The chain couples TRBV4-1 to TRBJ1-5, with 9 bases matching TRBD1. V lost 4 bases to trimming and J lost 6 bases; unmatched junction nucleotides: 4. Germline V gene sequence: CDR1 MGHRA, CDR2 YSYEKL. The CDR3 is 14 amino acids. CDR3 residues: CASSPGTGFQPQHF. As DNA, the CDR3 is TGCGCCAGCAGCCCCGGGACAGGGTTTCAGCCCCAGCATTTT.